This TCR beta chain was identified during a study of T cell responses to AZD1222 COVID-19 vaccine (dated by TCRdb to 2020 to 2023). Some background on the complete study: AZD1222 recipients with second doses at about 4 weeks or about 12 weeks were pooled, because spike-specific TCR depth and breadth did not differ between schedules. A total of 240 or so trial participants underwent TCR sequencing, of whom about 200 had received two doses of AZD1222 and some 26 had received two doses of the MenACWY control vaccine. Trial participants were enrolled by age into subgroups of 18-55, 56-69 and 70-plus years, and 148, 28 and 57 TCR-sequenced participants, respectively, were included in these subgroups. General study outcomes and caveats: Because no day 14 peak-response samples were available, the repertoires could be characterized only after the peak T cell response. After two AZD1222 doses, both the breadth and the depth of spike-specific TCRs were significantly higher than at day 0 and than in MenACWY recipients. Reportedly, close to half of the unique spike-specific TCRs recognized epitopes lying outside the regions that are mutated in the B.1.351 and B.1.1.7 variants. The 56-69-year group was small, and its depth increase did not reach significance, likely because of low power. Vaccine-associated CD4 TCRs spanned the whole spike protein, with dominant responses in regions 160-218 and 743-854. Only five or six AZD1222 recipients were SARS-CoV-2 seropositive at baseline, limiting conclusions about previously exposed vaccinees. Participants were mostly white British and included more females than males, and it was suggested by the authors that clonal diversity may have been underestimated.

The CDR3 regions of human TCRbeta chains were subjected to immunosequencing. Under the source paper's analysis protocol: Repertoire TCRs were checked for matches against a reference library of SARS-CoV-2-specific TCRs that had been generated using the MIRA antigen-specificity platform. Breadth was defined as the fraction of unique TCRs that were SARS-CoV-2-associated, and depth was defined as the fraction of total T cells that were SARS-CoV-2-associated. Each spike-specific TCR was assigned to its reactive spike region and to a CD4 or CD8 class using the MIRA data. Log10-transformed breadth and depth values were compared by one-way ANOVA with Sidak's multiple comparisons tests. Here the immuneACCESS table is served through TCRdb, limited to in-frame sequences with V and J called. Missing clones are a known gap in these copies; in checked studies unresolved V genes cover under half, and the rest lacks a known reason. The V and J calls and clone size were taken over from that table, and D and trimming were inferred from the DNA. This sample gives 160,000 or so clones in total; less than 90% of them show up just once. The ten largest clones take up approximately 1.8% of the sample.

V loses 1 base of germline sequence and J loses 1 base, and the interval between the two ends is 8 bases. The germline V gene (reference sequence) yields LGHDT for CDR1 and YNNKEL for CDR2. The CDR3 contains 15 residues, cysteine and phenylalanine counted. The kept DNA is CDR3 alone, 45 bases in frame from the first base. The time point label, read with the paper, signifies: baseline before first vaccination. Vaccinee samples were obtained from the UK trials COV001 and COV002, which included a single-blind randomized controlled phase 2/3 trial of AZD1222 (ChAdOx1 nCoV-19) in healthy adults. For TCRbeta chain sequencing, PBMC samples were collected from trial participants at day 0 and at day 28 after the second dose. As concerns this clone: Its antigen target is currently unknown. Within one base of it there is no much larger clone, and no base qualities were kept.

Sequencing was performed on peripheral blood, taken on day 0 of AZD1222 vaccination. The chain links TRBV3-1 (or the pseudogene TRBV3-2) with TRBJ1-3, with the D gene not confidently named. The source is an adult in good health. The sequenced DNA is TGTGCCAGCAGCCAAGTGATGGGATCTGGAAACACCATATATTTT. This yields the protein CASSQVMGSGNTIYF.